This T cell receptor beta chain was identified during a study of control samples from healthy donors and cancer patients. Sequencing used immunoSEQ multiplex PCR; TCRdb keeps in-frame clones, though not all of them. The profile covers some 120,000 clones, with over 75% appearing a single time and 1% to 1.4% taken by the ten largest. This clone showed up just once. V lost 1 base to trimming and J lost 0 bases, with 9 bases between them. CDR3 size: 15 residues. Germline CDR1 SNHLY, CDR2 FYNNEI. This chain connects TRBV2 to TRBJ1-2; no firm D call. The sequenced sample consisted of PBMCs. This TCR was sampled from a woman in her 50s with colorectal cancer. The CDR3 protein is CASSEGRRANYGYTF. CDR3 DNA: TGTGCCAGCAGTGAAGGCAGGAGAGCTAACTATGGCTACACCTTC.